The sample holds a few counts of the clone carrying this T cell receptor beta chain. Antigen: not known. Germline CDR1 reads SGHDN; CDR2 reads FVKESK. The CDR3 runs 14 residues. Trimming stripped 6 bases from V and 4 bases from J, with 16 bases between. This entry is derived from a study of regulatory and conventional T cells in RAG deficiency. Whole-study results and caveats: Shannon entropy was markedly lower and Simpson indices higher in RAG-deficient patients than control T-cell subsets. Omenn syndrome and CID/AS patients had 95 to 100-fold fewer unique Treg TCR beta sequences, versus approximately 10-fold elsewhere. Shorter CDR3s in all patient subsets; >85% Treg-Tconv overlap in Omenn.

TCRdb keeps only in-frame clones here, not all; method: immunoSEQ multiplex PCR. Seen here are 8,700 or so clones, around 84% observed once, and the top ten hold 34%. The same data also contributed to another study, on regulatory T cells. That investigation notes: The primer mix had 52 TRBV and 13 TRBJ primers. Patient repertoires had restricted TRB V-J pairs and skewed V and J usage, most in Tregs.

This clonotype originated in a human donor in good health. Material: CD8+ T cells sorted from blood. V and J are TRBV14 and TRBJ2-7, with D possibly TRBD1 on 7 matching bases. The CDR3 DNA reads as TGTGCCAGCAGACAAACAGGGGACTTGTACGAGCAGTACTTC. This codes for CASRQTGDLYEQYF.